The 30 T cell receptor beta chains below come from one sample, sequenced in a study of T cell responses to AZD1222 COVID-19 vaccine. Assay: immunoSEQ multiplex PCR; the TCRdb copy retains only in-frame clones and omits some. The sample has more than 150,000 clones, 90% seen once. Sequencing used peripheral blood, obtained on day 0 of AZD1222 vaccination. These receptors were taken from an adult in good health.

This clone has a single count. This chain connects TRBV2 to TRBJ2-3, with 8 bases matching TRBD1. J lost 5 bases, V lost 3 bases, and 4 bases had no gene match. CDR1 SNHLY and CDR2 FYNNEI come from the germline V gene. The CDR3 contains 14 residues. The CDR3 sequence: CASSDRGRIDTQYF. As DNA, the CDR3 is TGTGCCAGCAGTGACAGGGGGCGAATAGATACGCAGTATTTT.

The CDR3 DNA is TGTGCCAGCAGCACAGGGTTGACCCAGTACTTC. Translated: CASSTGLTQYF. The chain combines TRBV9 with TRBJ2-5; a weak D match, TRBD1 (6 bases). The CDR3 runs to 11 residues. Germline V gives CDR1 SGDLS, CDR2 YYNGEE. Deletions cut 4 bases from V and 7 bases from J, with 8 bases between.

The chain employs TRBV5-3 and TRBJ2-1; 7 bases match TRBD1. TRBV5-3 is an ORF; its function is uncertain. V lost 10 bases to trimming and J lost 4 bases; unmatched junction nucleotides: 20. The CDR3 spans 17 residues. The CDR3 nucleotides read TGTGCCCCTCCTTGGGGGTATGGGACAGCTAGGTACAATGAGCAGTTCTTC. Its translation: CAPPWGYGTARYNEQFF.

This chain connects TRBV9 to TRBJ1-6; 7 bases fit TRBD1. Germline loops: CDR1 SGDLS, CDR2 YYNGEE. Trimming cost V 3 bases and J 7 bases; bases outside gene matches: 7. CDR3 size: 15 residues. The CDR3 here is CASSGQGQLNSPLHF. DNA for the CDR3: TGTGCCAGCAGCGGACAGGGACAGCTCAATTCACCCCTCCACTTT.

This chain connects TRBV28 to TRBJ1-1, with D unresolved. V was pared by 2 bases and J by 2 bases, with 6 bases between. The V gene's germline CDR1 is MDHEN and CDR2 SYDVKM. The CDR3 is 13 residues long. The CDR3 here is CASSLLTNTEAFF. The CDR3 nucleotides are TGTGCCAGCAGTTTACTGACAAACACTGAAGCTTTCTTT.

This sequence joins TRBV28 and TRBJ2-3; no firm D call. The CDR3 spans 12 residues. In germline, CDR1 is MDHEN, CDR2 SYDVKM. Trimming left V 4 bases short and J 5 bases short, with 7 bases between. CDR3 residues: CASSSVGDTQYF. The DNA of the CDR3 is TGTGCCAGCAGTTCCGTTGGAGATACGCAGTATTTT.

The rearrangement joins TRBV5-1 to TRBJ2-3, with D unclear. Trimming stripped 4 bases from V and 0 bases from J, with 15 bases between. Germline CDR1 is SGHRS and CDR2 is YFSETQ. The CDR3 runs to 16 residues. CDR3 residues: CASSVGSLISTDTQYF. The CDR3, as DNA: TGCGCCAGCAGCGTCGGGTCTCTTATTAGCACAGATACGCAGTATTTT. Looking up the rest from reference TRBV5-1 and TRBJ2-3 gives the full variable domain: KAGVTQTPRYLIKTRGQQVTLSCSPISGHRSVSWYQQTPGQGLQFLFEYFSETQRNKGNFPGRFSGRQFSNSRSEMNVSTLELGDSALYLCASSVGSLISTDTQYFGPGTRLTVL.

This chain joins TRBV7-8 and TRBJ1-5; 7 bases match TRBD1. V was clipped by 5 bases and J by 7 bases; unmatched bases: 8. Germline V gene lookup returns CDR1 SGHVS and CDR2 FQNEAQ. The CDR3 sequence is 14 residues long. The chain's CDR3 is CASSQGEGQQPQHF. DNA of the CDR3: TGTGCCAGCAGCCAGGGGGAGGGGCAGCAGCCCCAGCATTTT. Full variable domain (outside the CDR3, taken from reference TRBV7-8 and TRBJ1-5): GAGVSQSPRYKVAKRGQDVALRCDPISGHVSLFWYQQALGQGPEFLTYFQNEAQLDKSGLPSDRFFAERPEGSVSTLKIQRTQQEDSAVYLCASSQGEGQQPQHFGDGTRLSIL.

This clone appeared once. V gene TRBV5-1 combines with J gene TRBJ2-6; D gene unclear. Trimming left V 4 bases short and J 0 bases short, with 8 bases between. Germline V gene data show CDR1 as SGHRS and CDR2 as YFSETQ. This CDR3 spans 15 amino acids. CDR3 in DNA: TGCGCCAGCAGCCCGACCAACTCTGGGGCCAACGTCCTGACTTTC. Protein product: CASSPTNSGANVLTF.

The chain combines TRBV6-1 with TRBJ2-7; either TRBD1 or TRBD2 may fit D (5 bases each). In germline, CDR1 is MNHNS, CDR2 SASEGT. Trimming removed 0 bases at V and 3 bases at J, with 12 bases between. The CDR3 is 15 amino acids. The CDR3 bases are TGTGCCAGCAGTGAAGCGAAGGCAGGGAGCTACGAGCAGTACTTC. Its protein is CASSEAKAGSYEQYF.

In DNA, the CDR3 is TGTGCCACCAGTGATTTCAGGGACAGGGGTTTTGAGCAGTTCTTC. The encoded protein is CATSDFRDRGFEQFF. This sequence joins TRBV24-1 and TRBJ2-1, with 10 bases that match TRBD1. The J segment lost 9 bases and the V segment lost 1 base, leaving 5 bases of the junction unmatched. Germline loops: CDR1 KGHDR, CDR2 SFDVKD. This CDR3 region has 15 residues.

The chain carries TRBV5-1 and TRBJ1-2; TRBD1 is a possible D gene (5 bases). This CDR3 has 16 amino acids. CDR1 is SGHRS, CDR2 YFSETQ, per germline. V was cut by 0 bases and J by 2 bases, with 14 bases left in between. The CDR3 sequence is CASSLGGAEWNYGYTF. The CDR3 DNA follows: TGCGCCAGCAGCTTGGGAGGGGCGGAATGGAACTATGGCTACACCTTC. The whole variable domain, filled in from reference TRBV5-1 and TRBJ1-2, reads KAGVTQTPRYLIKTRGQQVTLSCSPISGHRSVSWYQQTPGQGLQFLFEYFSETQRNKGNFPGRFSGRQFSNSRSEMNVSTLELGDSALYLCASSLGGAEWNYGYTFGSGTRLTVV.

The chain uses TRBV6-5 and TRBJ1-4, with 10 bases matching TRBD1. The CDR3 contains 14 residues. The V gene's germline CDR1 is MNHEY and CDR2 SVGAGI. V lost 5 bases and J lost 6; bases outside the gene matches: 3. CDR3 in amino acids: CASSPGQGHEKLFF. The CDR3 coding sequence is TGTGCCAGCAGTCCGGGACAGGGGCATGAAAAACTGTTTTTT.

The V gene is TRBV5-6, the J gene TRBJ1-1; 10 bases are a match to TRBD1. The CDR3 is 14 residues long. V dropped 4 bases and J dropped 6; count of bases not matched to a gene: 6. Germline V lookup: CDR1 SGHDT, CDR2 YYEEEE. Here the CDR3 DNA reads TGTGCCAGCAGCCGCGGGACAGGGGTTCCTGAAGCTTTCTTT. Residues: CASSRGTGVPEAFF.

The rearrangement joins TRBV25-1 to TRBJ2-2; 7 nucleotides agree with TRBD1. The CDR3 contains 13 residues. V lost 7 bases to trimming and J lost 6 bases; unmatched junction nucleotides: 5. Germline V gene data show CDR1 as MGHDK and CDR2 as SYGVNS. CDR3 DNA sequence: TGTGCCAGCACCAGGGGGTTCGCCGGGGAGCTGTTTTTT. Translation gives CASTRGFAGELFF.

The chain combines TRBV19 with TRBJ1-5; no reliable D call. Between the trimmed V and J ends, which lost 3 bases and 2 bases, there was a span of 20 bases. The CDR3 has 18 residues. Per germline, CDR1 LNHDA and CDR2 SQIVND (reference sequence). CDR3: CASSIFPRGSPGNQPQHF. Here the CDR3 DNA reads TGTGCCAGTAGTATTTTCCCTCGCGGAAGCCCGGGCAATCAGCCCCAGCATTTT.

The chain is built from TRBV18 and TRBJ2-4, with D possibly TRBD2 on 5 matching bases. Germline CDR1 and CDR2: KGHSH and LQKENI. The CDR3 contains 17 residues. Trimming pared 0 bases from V and 0 bases from J, leaving 12 bases between. CDR3 protein: CASSPPGANLAKNIQYF. The CDR3 nucleotides are TGTGCCAGCTCACCACCGGGAGCTAACTTAGCCAAAAACATTCAGTACTTC.

This sequence joins TRBV9 and TRBJ2-5; D possibly corresponds to TRBD1 (6 bases). The ends were cut back, 0 bases at V and 2 bases at J, with 11 bases in the middle. Germline V lookup: CDR1 SGDLS, CDR2 YYNGEE. The CDR3 is 15 amino acids. The chain's CDR3 is CASSVVGGQQETQYF. The CDR3 DNA reads TGTGCCAGCAGCGTAGTAGGTGGACAGCAAGAGACCCAGTACTTC.

This chain uses TRBV14 with TRBJ1-5; 7 positions agree with TRBD1. The germline V gene has CDR1 SGHDN and CDR2 FVKESK. V shed 1 base and J 8 bases; nucleotides not matched to a gene: 5. There are 14 residues in the CDR3. CDR3 loop: CASSQGTGREPQHF. As DNA, the CDR3 is TGTGCCAGCAGCCAAGGGACAGGTCGGGAGCCCCAGCATTTT.

The V gene is TRBV6-5, the J gene TRBJ2-5, with D unresolved. V was shortened by 6 bases and J by 1 base, with 9 bases between the two germline ends. This CDR3 has 13 residues. The germline V gene has CDR1 MNHEY and CDR2 SVGAGI. CDR3 region: CASSPPSQETQYF. The CDR3 DNA follows: TGTGCCAGCAGCCCGCCCTCCCAAGAGACCCAGTACTTC.

The sample holds one count of this clone. This chain uses TRBV5-5 with TRBJ1-6, with D uncertain. Trimming pared 5 bases from V and 2 bases from J, leaving 17 bases between. The CDR3 totals 17 residues. The germline gives CDR1 SGHKS, CDR2 YYEKEE (reference sequence). For the CDR3, the DNA is TGTGCCAGCAGTCCTCGGATAACCTTCCCCTATAATTCACCCCTCCACTTT. Residues: CASSPRITFPYNSPLHF.

The chain is built from TRBV19 and TRBJ2-1; 11 bases are shared with TRBD2. The V gene end was trimmed by 4 bases and the J gene end by 2 bases; junction bases not matched to a gene: 1. Germline V gene data show CDR1 as LNHDA and CDR2 as SQIVND (reference sequence). There are 15 residues in the CDR3. CDR3 loop: CASSNSGGAYNEQFF. CDR3 coding DNA: TGTGCCAGTAGTAATAGCGGGGGGGCCTACAATGAGCAGTTCTTC.

This clone has only one observation. This sequence joins TRBV6-6 and TRBJ1-4, with D possibly being TRBD1 (6 bases). With 4 bases removed from V and 8 bases from J, the gap between germline ends came to 14 bases. The CDR3 totals 14 residues. CDR1 is MNHNY and CDR2 is SVGAGI in the germline V gene (reference sequence). CDR3 sequence: CASSLGPGDEKLFF. The CDR3 nucleotides are TGTGCCAGCAGTTTAGGACCAGGGGACGAAAAACTGTTTTTT.

Points on this clone: An end of the junction does not agree with germline; a read error may underlie this. This chain links TRBV3-1 (or the pseudogene TRBV3-2) with TRBJ2-5; 7 bases map to TRBD2. Germline lookup yields CDR1 LGHDT and CDR2 YNNKEL (reference sequence). CDR3 length: 11 residues. DNA for the CDR3: TGTGCCAGCAGCTCCACCGGGACTACCAACTTC. Protein product: CASSSTGTTNF.

This clone was counted a few times. The rearrangement links TRBV5-1 to TRBJ2-2, with 7 bases that match TRBD2. V shed 3 bases, J shed 2 bases, and the junction held 13 bases outside the gene matches. The CDR3 is made up of 18 amino acids. Germline CDR1 SGHRS, CDR2 YFSETQ. The CDR3, as DNA: TGCGCCAGCAGCTCCCCTCCAGCGGGGAAGATTAACACCGGGGAGCTGTTTTTT. Protein product: CASSSPPAGKINTGELFF.

This clone occurred once. The rearrangement joins TRBV6-5 to TRBJ2-5, with D possibly matching TRBD1 (6 bases). With 8 bases removed from V and 7 bases from J, the gap between germline ends came to 20 bases. Germline V CDR1 and CDR2: MNHEY, SVGAGI. CDR3 length: 14 residues. DNA of the CDR3: TGTGCCAGCTCCTTCGAACAGGGTAGGGCGACCCAGTACTTC. Protein product: CASSFEQGRATQYF.

The chain is built from TRBV7-2 and TRBJ1-2, with 8 bases identical to TRBD1. Germline loops: CDR1 SGHTA, CDR2 FQGNSA. The CDR3 totals 18 residues. V lost 3 bases, J lost 1 base, and 13 bases stayed unmatched. The CDR3 DNA reads as TGTGCCAGCAGCTTCTCCTCGGGACAGGAGGCTCTTAACTATGGCTACACCTTC. It is translated as CASSFSSGQEALNYGYTF.

For the CDR3, the DNA is TGTGCCAGCAGCCAAGTTGGGACAGTTGTAGGAGCTTTCTTT. It encodes CASSQVGTVVGAFF. This rearrangement joins TRBV3-1 (or the pseudogene TRBV3-2) to TRBJ1-1; 7 bases are a match to TRBD1. The ends lost 1 base at V and 10 bases at J; junction bases unmatched: 9. Germline V gene sequence: CDR1 LGHDT, CDR2 YNNKEL (reference sequence). This CDR3 comprises 14 residues.

This clone was seen only once. One end of the junction varies from germline; a read error may be responsible. This chain connects TRBV3-1 (or the pseudogene TRBV3-2) to TRBJ1-1; D possibly corresponds to TRBD1 (5 bases). This CDR3 region has 14 residues. Germline CDR1 is LGHDT and CDR2 is YNNKEL (reference sequence). CDR3 bases: TGTGCCAGCAGTCAAGGCGTTGGGGGGTTTGAAGCTTTCTTT. Residues: CASSQGVGGFEAFF.

The chain uses TRBV5-1 and TRBJ1-2; no firm D call. In germline, CDR1 is SGHRS, CDR2 YFSETQ. This CDR3 contains 14 residues. V shed 4 bases and J shed 2 bases, with 12 bases lying between them. The chain's CDR3 is CASSLVAGNYGYTF. Written as DNA, the CDR3 is TGCGCCAGCAGCCTCGTAGCTGGGAACTATGGCTACACCTTC.